Shown below are 5 T cell receptor beta chains from a single sample sequenced in a study of Graves' ophthalmopathy and Graves' hyperthyroidism. Amplifying from RNA transcripts, the study obtained TCR beta CDR3 regions. An initial RT-PCR round employing HTBI primers preceded a second-round multiplex PCR. Each CDR3 protein gets one entry after TCRdb re-called the multiplex PCR reads with MiXCR. The sample has 500,000 to 700,000 distinct CDR3 sequences; 20% to 25% are singletons. Sequencing input: peripheral blood. The origin of the receptors is a woman under 30 with stable Graves' hyperthyroidism. Some clones in this sample may be carry-over from other donors' samples.

This chain connects TRBV28 to TRBJ1-1; 7 bases align to TRBD1. Trimming took 3 bases from V and 7 from J; bases not matched to a gene: 5. Germline V gene lookup returns CDR1 MDHEN and CDR2 SYDVKM. The CDR3 loop spans 13 amino acids. The CDR3 reads CASSLGYRGEAFF. CDR3 bases: TGTGCCAGCAGTTTGGGCTACAGGGGTGAAGCTTTCTTT.

This chain links TRBV27 with TRBJ2-2; D is perhaps TRBD1 (6 bases). The length of the CDR3 is 15 residues. CDR1 is MNHEY and CDR2 is SMNVEV in the germline V gene (reference sequence). V lost 0 bases and J 6 bases, leaving 11 bases between the germline ends. In DNA form, the CDR3 reads TGTGCCAGCAGTTTATCTCAGGGGTGGCCCGGGGAGCTGTTTTTT. Amino acids: CASSLSQGWPGELFF.

This clonotype was found many times. The V and J genes are TRBV12-3 or TRBV12-4 and TRBJ1-6, with 8 bases identical to TRBD1. Trimming at V came to 5 bases and at J to 0 bases, leaving 3 bases not matched to a gene. This CDR3 comprises 16 residues. CDR3 sequence reads: CASSPGGASYNSPLHF. The CDR3 region has the DNA TGTGCCAGCAGTCCAGGGGGCGCCTCCTATAATTCACCCCTCCACTTT.

This clonotype has a handful of counts. This chain connects TRBV19 to TRBJ1-5; tentatively, D is TRBD1 (5 bases). This CDR3 has 15 residues. Germline loops: CDR1 LNHDA, CDR2 SQIVND (reference sequence). V was shortened by 5 bases and J by 2 bases, with 13 bases between the two germline ends. The CDR3 spells CASSVPGLGNQPQHF. DNA of the CDR3: TGTGCCAGTAGTGTCCCAGGGTTGGGCAATCAGCCCCAGCATTTT.

This clonotype came up many times. The J gene is TRBJ2-7, the V gene TRBV29-1; D may be TRBD1 (5 bases). V was clipped by 4 bases and J by 3 bases, with 16 bases between them. This CDR3 has 14 residues. Germline V gene data show CDR1 as SQVTM and CDR2 as ANQGSEA. CDR3 DNA: TGCAGCGTTGGTGGAAAGGTGGGGCTCTACGAGCAGTACTTC. Amino acid sequence: CSVGGKVGLYEQYF.